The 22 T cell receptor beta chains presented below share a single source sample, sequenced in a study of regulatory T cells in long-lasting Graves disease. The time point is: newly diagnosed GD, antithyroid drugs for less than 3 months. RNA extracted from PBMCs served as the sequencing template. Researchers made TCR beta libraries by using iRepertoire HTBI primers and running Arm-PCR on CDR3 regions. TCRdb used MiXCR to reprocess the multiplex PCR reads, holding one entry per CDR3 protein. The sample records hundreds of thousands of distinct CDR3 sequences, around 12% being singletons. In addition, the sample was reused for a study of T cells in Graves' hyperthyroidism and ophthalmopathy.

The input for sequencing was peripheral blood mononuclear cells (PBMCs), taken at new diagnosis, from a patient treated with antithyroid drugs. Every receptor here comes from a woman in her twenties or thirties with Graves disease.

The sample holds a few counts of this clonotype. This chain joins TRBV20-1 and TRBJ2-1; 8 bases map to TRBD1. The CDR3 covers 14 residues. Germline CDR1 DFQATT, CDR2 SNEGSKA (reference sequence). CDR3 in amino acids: CSLQGQAAYNEQFF. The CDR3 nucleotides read TGCAGCCTTCAGGGACAGGCAGCCTACAATGAGCAGTTCTTC.

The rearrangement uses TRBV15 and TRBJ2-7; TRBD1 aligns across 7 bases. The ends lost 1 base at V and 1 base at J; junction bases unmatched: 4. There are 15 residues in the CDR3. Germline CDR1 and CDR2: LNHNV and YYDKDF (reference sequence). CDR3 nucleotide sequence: TGTGCCACCAGCAGAGGAGGGACAGCATCCTACGAGCAGTACTTC. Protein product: CATSRGGTASYEQYF.

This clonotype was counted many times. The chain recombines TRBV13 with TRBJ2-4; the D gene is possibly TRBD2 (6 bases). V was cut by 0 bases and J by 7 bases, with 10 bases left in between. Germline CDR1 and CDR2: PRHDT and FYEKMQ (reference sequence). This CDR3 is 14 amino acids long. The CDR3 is CASSLGGSGNIQYF. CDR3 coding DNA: TGTGCCAGCAGCTTAGGCGGGAGTGGCAACATTCAGTACTTC.

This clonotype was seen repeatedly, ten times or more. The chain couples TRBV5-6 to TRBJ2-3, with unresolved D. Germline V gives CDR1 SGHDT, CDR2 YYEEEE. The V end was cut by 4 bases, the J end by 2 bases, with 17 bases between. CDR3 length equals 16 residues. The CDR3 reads CASSPSIGPSTDTQYF. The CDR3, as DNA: TGTGCCAGCAGCCCCTCTATTGGGCCGTCCACAGATACGCAGTATTTT. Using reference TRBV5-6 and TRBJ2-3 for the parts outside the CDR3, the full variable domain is DAGVTQSPTHLIKTRGQQVTLRCSPKSGHDTVSWYQQALGQGPQFIFQYYEEEERQRGNFPDRFSGHQFPNYSSELNVNALLLGDSALYLCASSPSIGPSTDTQYFGPGTRLTVL.

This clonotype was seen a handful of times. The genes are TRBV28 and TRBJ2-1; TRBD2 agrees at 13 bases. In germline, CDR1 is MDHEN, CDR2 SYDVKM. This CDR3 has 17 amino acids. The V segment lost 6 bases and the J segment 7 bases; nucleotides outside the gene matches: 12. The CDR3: CASRPPLAGGPRNEQFF. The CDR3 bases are TGTGCCAGCAGACCACCACTAGCGGGAGGGCCAAGGAATGAGCAGTTCTTC.

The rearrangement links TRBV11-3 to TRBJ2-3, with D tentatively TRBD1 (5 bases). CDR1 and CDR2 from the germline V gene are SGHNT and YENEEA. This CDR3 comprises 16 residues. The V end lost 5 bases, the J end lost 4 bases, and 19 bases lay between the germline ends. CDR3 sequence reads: CASSRFTGDVADTQYF. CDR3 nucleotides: TGTGCCAGCAGCCGATTTACAGGAGATGTCGCAGATACGCAGTATTTT.

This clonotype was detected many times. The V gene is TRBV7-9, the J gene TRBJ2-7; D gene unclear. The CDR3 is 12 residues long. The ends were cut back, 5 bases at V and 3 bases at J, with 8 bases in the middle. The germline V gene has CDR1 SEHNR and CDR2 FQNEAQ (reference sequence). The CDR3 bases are TGTGCCAGCAGCGTATACAGCTACGAGCAGTACTTC. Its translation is CASSVYSYEQYF.

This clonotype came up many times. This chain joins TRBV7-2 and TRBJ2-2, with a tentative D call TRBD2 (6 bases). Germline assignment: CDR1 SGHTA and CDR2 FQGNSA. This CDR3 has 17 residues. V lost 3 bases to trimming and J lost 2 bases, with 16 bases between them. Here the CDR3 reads CASSFRPGLRNTGELFF. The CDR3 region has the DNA TGTGCCAGCAGCTTCCGGCCAGGACTACGAAACACCGGGGAGCTGTTTTTT.

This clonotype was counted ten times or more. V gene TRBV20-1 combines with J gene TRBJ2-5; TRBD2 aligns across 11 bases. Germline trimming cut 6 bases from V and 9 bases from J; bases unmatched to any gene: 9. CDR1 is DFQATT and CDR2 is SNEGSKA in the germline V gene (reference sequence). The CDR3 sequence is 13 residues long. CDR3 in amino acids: CSAGTSGQVAQYF. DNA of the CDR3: TGCAGTGCCGGGACTAGCGGTCAGGTGGCCCAGTACTTC.

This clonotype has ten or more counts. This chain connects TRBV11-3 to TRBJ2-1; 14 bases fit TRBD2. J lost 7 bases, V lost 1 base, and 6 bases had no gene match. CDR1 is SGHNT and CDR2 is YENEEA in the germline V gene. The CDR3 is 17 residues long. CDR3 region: CASSLVGTSGRRNEQFF. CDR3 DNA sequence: TGTGCCAGCAGCTTAGTCGGGACTAGCGGGAGAAGAAATGAGCAGTTCTTC.

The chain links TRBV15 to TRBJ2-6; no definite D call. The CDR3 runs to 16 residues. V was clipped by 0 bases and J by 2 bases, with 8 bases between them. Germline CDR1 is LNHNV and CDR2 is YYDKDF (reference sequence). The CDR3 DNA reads TGTGCCACCAGCAGAGATGTCGCAACTGGGGCCAACGTCCTGACTTTC. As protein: CATSRDVATGANVLTF.

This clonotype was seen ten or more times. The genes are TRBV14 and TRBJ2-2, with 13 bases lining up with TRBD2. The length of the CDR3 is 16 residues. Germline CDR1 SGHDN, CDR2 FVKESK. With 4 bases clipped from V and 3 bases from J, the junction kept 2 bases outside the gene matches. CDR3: CASSRTSGSYTGELFF. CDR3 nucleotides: TGTGCCAGCAGCCGGACTAGCGGGAGTTACACCGGGGAGCTGTTTTTT.

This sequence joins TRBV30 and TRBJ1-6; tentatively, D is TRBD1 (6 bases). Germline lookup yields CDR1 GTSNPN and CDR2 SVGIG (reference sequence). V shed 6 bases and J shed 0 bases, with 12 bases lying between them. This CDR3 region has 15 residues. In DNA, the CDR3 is TGTGCCTGCCGGACAGCATCCTCCTATAATTCACCCCTCCACTTT. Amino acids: CACRTASSYNSPLHF.

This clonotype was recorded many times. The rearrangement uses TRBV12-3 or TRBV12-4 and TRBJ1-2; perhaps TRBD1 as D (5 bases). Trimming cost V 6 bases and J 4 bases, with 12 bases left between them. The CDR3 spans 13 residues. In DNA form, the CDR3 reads TGTGCCAGCAGCCCGCAGGGAGTCTATGGCTACACCTTC. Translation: CASSPQGVYGYTF.

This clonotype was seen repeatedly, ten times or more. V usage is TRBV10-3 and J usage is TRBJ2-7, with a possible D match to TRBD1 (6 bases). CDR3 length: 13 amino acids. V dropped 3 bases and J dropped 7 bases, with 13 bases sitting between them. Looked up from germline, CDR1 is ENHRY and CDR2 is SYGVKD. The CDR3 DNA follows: TGTGCCATCAGTGATGGGGGCTCGGGTGAGCAGTACTTC. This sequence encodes CAISDGGSGEQYF.

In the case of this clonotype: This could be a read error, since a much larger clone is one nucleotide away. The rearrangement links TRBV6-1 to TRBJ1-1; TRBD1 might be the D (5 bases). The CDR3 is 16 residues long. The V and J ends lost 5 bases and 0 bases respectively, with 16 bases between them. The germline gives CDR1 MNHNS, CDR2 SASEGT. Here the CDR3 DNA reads TGTGCCAGCAGTCACCCGGGACCTACTATGAACACTGAAGCTTTCTTT. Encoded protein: CASSHPGPTMNTEAFF.

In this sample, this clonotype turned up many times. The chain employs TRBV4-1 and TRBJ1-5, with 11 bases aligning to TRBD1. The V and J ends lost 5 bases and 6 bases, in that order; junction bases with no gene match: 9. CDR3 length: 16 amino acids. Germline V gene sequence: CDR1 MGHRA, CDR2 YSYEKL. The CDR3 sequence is CASSVPGQGGGQPQHF. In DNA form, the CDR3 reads TGCGCCAGCAGCGTCCCGGGACAGGGGGGAGGTCAGCCCCAGCATTTT.

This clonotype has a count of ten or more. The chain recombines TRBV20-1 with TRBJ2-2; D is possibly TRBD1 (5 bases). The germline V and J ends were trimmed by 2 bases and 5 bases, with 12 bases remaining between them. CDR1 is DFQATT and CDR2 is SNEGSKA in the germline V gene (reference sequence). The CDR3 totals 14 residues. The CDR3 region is CSARKSRGTGELFF. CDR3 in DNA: TGCAGTGCTAGAAAATCAAGGGGTACCGGGGAGCTGTTTTTT.

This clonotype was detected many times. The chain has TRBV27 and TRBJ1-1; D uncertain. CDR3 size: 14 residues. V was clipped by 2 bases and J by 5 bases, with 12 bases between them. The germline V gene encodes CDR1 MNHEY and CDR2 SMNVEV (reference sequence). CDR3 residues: CASSLNHLGTEAFF. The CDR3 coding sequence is TGTGCCAGCAGTTTAAACCACCTAGGGACTGAAGCTTTCTTT.

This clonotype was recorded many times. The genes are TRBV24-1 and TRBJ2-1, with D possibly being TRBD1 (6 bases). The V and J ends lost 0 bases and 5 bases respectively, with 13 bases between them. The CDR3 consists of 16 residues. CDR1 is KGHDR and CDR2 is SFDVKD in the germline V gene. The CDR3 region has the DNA TGTGCCACCAGTGATTTGTCGGGAACAGGGCACAATGAGCAGTTCTTC. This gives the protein CATSDLSGTGHNEQFF.

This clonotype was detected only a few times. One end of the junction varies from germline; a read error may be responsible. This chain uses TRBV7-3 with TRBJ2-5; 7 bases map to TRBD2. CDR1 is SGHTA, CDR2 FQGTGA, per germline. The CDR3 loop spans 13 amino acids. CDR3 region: CASSVVTGGGKFF. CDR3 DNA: TGTGCCAGCAGCGTCGTAACTGGCGGGGGAAAGTTCTTC. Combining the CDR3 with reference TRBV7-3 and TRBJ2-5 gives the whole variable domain GAGVSQTPSNKVTEKGKYVELRCDPISGHTALYWYRQSLGQGPEFLIYFQGTGAADDSGLPNDRFFAVRPEGSVSTLKIQRTERGDSAVYLCASSVVTGGGKFFGPGTRLLVL.

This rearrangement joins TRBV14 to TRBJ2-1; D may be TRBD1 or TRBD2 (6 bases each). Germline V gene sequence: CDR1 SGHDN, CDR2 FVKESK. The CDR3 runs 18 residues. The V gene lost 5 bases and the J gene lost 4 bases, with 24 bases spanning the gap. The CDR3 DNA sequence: TGTGCCAGCAGCTATCGAGGGGGGAGACTCTCATCGTACAATGAGCAGTTCTTC. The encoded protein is CASSYRGGRLSSYNEQFF.